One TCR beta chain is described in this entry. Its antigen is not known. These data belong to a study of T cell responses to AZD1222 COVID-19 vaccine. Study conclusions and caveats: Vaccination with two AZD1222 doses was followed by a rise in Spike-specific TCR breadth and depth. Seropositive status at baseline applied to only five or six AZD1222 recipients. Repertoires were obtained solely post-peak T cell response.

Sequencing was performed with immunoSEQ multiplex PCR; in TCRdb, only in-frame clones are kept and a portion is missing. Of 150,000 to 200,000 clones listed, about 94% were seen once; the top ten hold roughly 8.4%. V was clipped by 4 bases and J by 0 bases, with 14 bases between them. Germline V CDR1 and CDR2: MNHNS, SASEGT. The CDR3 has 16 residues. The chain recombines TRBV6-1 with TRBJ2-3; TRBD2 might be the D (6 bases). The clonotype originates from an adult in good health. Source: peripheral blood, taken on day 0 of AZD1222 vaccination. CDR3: CASSATLASSTDTQYF. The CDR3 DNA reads TGTGCCAGCAGTGCCACCCTAGCGTCTAGCACAGATACGCAGTATTTT.